This T cell receptor (beta chain) was obtained from a study of Graves' ophthalmopathy and Graves' hyperthyroidism. Amplification of TCR beta CDR3 regions used RNA transcripts. The authors performed first-round RT-PCR with HTBI primers and then a second-round multiplex PCR. TCRdb passed the multiplex PCR reads through MiXCR, listing each CDR3 protein once. This table has 400,000 to 450,000 distinct CDR3 sequences, under 25% appearing once. Fresh peripheral blood, roughly 9.4 ml, was the PBMC source. CDR3 length equals 12 residues. CDR1 is SGHAT, CDR2 FQNNGV, per germline. V lost 5 bases to trimming and J lost 6 bases, with 10 bases between them. This clonotype occurred many times.

The origin of this receptor is a woman aged 18-35 years with stable Graves' hyperthyroidism. The gene calls are TRBV11-2 and TRBJ1-1; D is perhaps TRBD1 (5 bases). Sequencing was done on a sample of peripheral blood. CDR3 nucleotides: TGTGCCAGCAGCCAGGCGGGGCCTGAAGCTTTCTTT. The encoded protein is CASSQAGPEAFF. Using reference TRBV11-2 and TRBJ1-1 for the parts outside the CDR3, the full variable domain is EAGVAQSPRYKIIEKRQSVAFWCNPISGHATLYWYQQILGQGPKLLIQFQNNGVVDDSQLPKDRFSAERLKGVDSTLKIQPAKLEDSAVYLCASSQAGPEAFFGQGTRLTVV.